This T cell receptor beta chain derives from a study of T cells in Graves' hyperthyroidism and ophthalmopathy. Study outcomes and limitations: Appearing also in blood were most of the thyroid clonotypes expanded above 0.001. Separating ophthalmopathy from stable hyperthyroidism was achieved by a 13 V-J model.

The length of the CDR3 is 14 residues. From germline, CDR1 is KGHSH and CDR2 LQKENI. With 2 bases clipped from V and 3 bases from J, the junction kept 4 bases outside the gene matches. Used for diagnoses were clinical symptoms, serum thyroxine and TRAb, thyroid ultrasound and orbital computed tomography. The authors obtained PBMCs from 9 to 10 ml of fresh peripheral blood. Ten or more counts support this clonotype. No antigen is known for it. Amplification of TCR beta CDR3 regions was performed using RNA transcripts as template. First-round RT-PCR targeting the TCR CDR3 was performed with the HTBI primer set. TCRdb re-analysed the multiplex PCR reads in MiXCR, keeping a single row per CDR3 protein. The sample contains about 420,000 distinct CDR3 sequences, about 13% of which appear only once.

V and J are TRBV18 and TRBJ2-7, with 7 bases identical to TRBD1. The sample was blood. The TCR originated in a woman under 30 with Graves' hyperthyroidism. The CDR3 DNA is TGTGCCAGCTCACCAAGAGGGGACAGCTACGAGCAGTACTTC. Residues: CASSPRGDSYEQYF.